This entry describes one T cell receptor beta chain. These data come from a study of blood T cell repertoires in COVID-19. Looking at the study overall: Sources were T cells, B-cell-depleted T cells, or PBMCs; the material itself was cDNA or gDNA.

Measured with immunoSEQ multiplex PCR; TCRdb has only the in-frame clones, and not every one. Of roughly 160,000 clones listed, 81% are singletons. The germline CDR1 and CDR2 sequences are KGHDR and SFDVKD. The V and J ends lost 9 bases and 4 bases respectively, with 13 bases between them. The CDR3 covers 13 residues. The sequence was collected from a woman in her thirties or forties with acute COVID-19. Sequences were obtained from PBMCs or T cells enriched from blood (not recorded which). This chain links TRBV24-1 with TRBJ2-3; D unresolved. As DNA, the CDR3 is TGTGCCACCGCCGTGCCGGGTTCAGATACGCAGTATTTT. It yields the protein CATAVPGSDTQYF.